These 13 T cell receptor beta chains were all obtained from the same sample, sequenced in a study of patients and donors after allogeneic stem cell transplantation (dated by TCRdb to 2018 to 2020). Receptors were amplified or captured by RT-PCR. The run used a NextSeq 550. TCRdb handled the public reads itself, with Q25 trimming in fastp and clone calling in MiXCR, and kept productive beta chains. One record per CDR3 amino acid sequence lists the most common genes and DNA. This sample lists roughly 7,000 distinct CDR3 sequences; roughly 13% were detected once. The ten largest clones capture around 53% of the sample. The sequencing input was blood, either unsorted or a sorted T cell fraction (not recorded which). The source of these receptors is a human donor who was either an allogeneic HSCT recipient or a stem cell or donor lymphocyte infusion donor (not recorded which). It is not recorded whose cells these are; they may come from a transplant donor.

Many counts were recorded for this clonotype. This chain links TRBV7-9 with TRBJ1-1; TRBD1 is a possible D gene (6 bases). The CDR3 loop spans 13 amino acids. The V gene's germline CDR1 is SEHNR and CDR2 FQNEAQ (reference sequence). The V end lost 0 bases, the J end lost 12 bases, and 14 bases lay between the germline ends. CDR3 sequence: CASSLAQGATPFF. CDR3 in DNA: TGTGCCAGCAGCTTAGCACAGGGTGCCACCCCTTTCTTT.

Details on this clonotype: The junction differs from germline at one of its ends, possibly a read error. This chain connects TRBV6-6 to TRBJ2-1, with 7 nucleotides matching TRBD1. Germline assignment: CDR1 MNHNY and CDR2 SVGAGI (reference sequence). The CDR3 length is 15 residues. The CDR3 nucleotides read TGTGACAGCAGCCCGGGACAGATATCCTACAATGAGCAGTTCTTC. Translating gives CDSSPGQISYNEQFF.

This clonotype has at least ten counts. The chain employs TRBV9 and TRBJ1-2; D gene ambiguous. Germline V gene lookup returns CDR1 SGDLS and CDR2 YYNGEE. The CDR3 has 15 amino acids. Trimming cost V 0 bases and J 1 base, with 10 bases left between them. For the CDR3, the DNA is TGTGCCAGCAGCGTAGCCGCGACTGGTAACTATGGCTACACCTTC. Translating gives CASSVAATGNYGYTF.

This clonotype was counted only a few times. This sequence joins TRBV18 and TRBJ2-5; D is possibly TRBD2 (5 bases). Germline values: CDR1 KGHSH, CDR2 LQKENI. Trimming cost V 3 bases and J 5 bases, with 7 bases left between them. The CDR3 consists of 12 residues. CDR3 DNA: TGTGCCAGCTCACCGCGAGGGGAGACCCAGTACTTC. Its protein product is CASSPRGETQYF.

This clonotype has just one count. The rearrangement joins TRBV5-4 to TRBJ2-6; 7 bases fit TRBD1. CDR3 length equals 18 residues. CDR1 is SGHNT, CDR2 YYREEE, per germline (reference sequence). V lost 6 bases and J lost 0; bases outside the gene matches: 12. The CDR3 coding sequence is TGTGCCAGCACGGCCCCGACAGGGTCGGGCTCTGGGGCCAACGTCCTGACTTTC. As protein: CASTAPTGSGSGANVLTF.

Ten or more counts support this clonotype. The chain uses TRBV12-3 or TRBV12-4 and TRBJ1-2; 12 nucleotides align to TRBD1. The junction had 5 bases not matched to a gene; V was cut back by 4 bases and J by 8 bases. The CDR3 is 14 residues long. CDR3 sequence reads: CASSSGQGASGYTF. CDR3 nucleotides: TGTGCCAGCAGTTCGGGACAGGGGGCGTCAGGCTACACCTTC.

V usage is TRBV2 and J usage is TRBJ2-7, with D perhaps TRBD2 (6 bases). V was shortened by 8 bases and J by 4 bases, with 18 bases between the two germline ends. There are 14 residues in the CDR3. Germline CDR1 is SNHLY and CDR2 is FYNNEI. The CDR3 loop reads CASQERRDLYEQYF. In DNA, the CDR3 is TGTGCCAGCCAGGAGCGGCGGGACCTATACGAGCAGTACTTC.

This clonotype was recorded many times. This rearrangement joins TRBV5-5 to TRBJ1-6, with 7 nucleotides matching TRBD1. Germline CDR1 SGHKS, CDR2 YYEKEE (reference sequence). The CDR3 totals 14 residues. V shed 7 bases, J shed 7 bases, and the junction held 8 bases outside the gene matches. CDR3 DNA: TGTGCCAGCGGAAGACAGGGCAGCAATTCACCCCTCCACTTT. It yields the protein CASGRQGSNSPLHF.

By share of the sample, this clonotype is medium-sized (0.01 to 0.1%). The chain joins TRBV10-3 to TRBJ1-5; D gene uncertain. The CDR3 runs 13 residues. Germline CDR1 is ENHRY and CDR2 is SYGVKD. Between the trimmed V and J ends, which lost 0 bases and 5 bases, there was a span of 5 bases. CDR3 bases: TGTGCCATCAGTGAGTCGCGGGATCAGCCCCAGCATTTT. Translated, it gives CAISESRDQPQHF.

This clonotype was detected many times. The chain recombines TRBV7-9 with TRBJ1-1; 7 positions match TRBD1. This CDR3 comprises 13 residues. Losses at the gene ends were 3 bases for V and 7 bases for J; bases not matched to a gene: 5. The germline CDR1 and CDR2 sequences are SEHNR and FQNEAQ (reference sequence). Written as DNA, the CDR3 is TGTGCCAGCAGCTTTGAACGGGACAGTGAAGCTTTCTTT. It specifies CASSFERDSEAFF.

The chain has TRBV18 and TRBJ2-7; D might be TRBD1 (6 bases). This CDR3 is 14 amino acids long. The ends were cut back, 2 bases at V and 6 bases at J, with 14 bases in the middle. The germline V gene has CDR1 KGHSH and CDR2 LQKENI. DNA for the CDR3: TGTGCCAGCTCACCAGGGGGCGACATAGGCGAGCAGTACTTC. Encoded protein: CASSPGGDIGEQYF.

This sequence joins TRBV27 and TRBJ2-7; D gene uncertain. V shed 6 bases and J shed 5 bases, with 2 bases lying between them. The CDR3 is made up of 9 amino acids. Germline loops: CDR1 MNHEY, CDR2 SMNVEV (reference sequence). CDR3 in DNA: TGTGCCAGCAGGGACGAGCAGTACTTC. Translated: CASRDEQYF.

This clonotype was counted ten times or more. The rearrangement links TRBV20-1 to TRBJ2-4, with 11 nucleotides matching TRBD2. The junction had 5 bases not matched to a gene; V was cut back by 4 bases and J by 6 bases. Germline assignment: CDR1 DFQATT and CDR2 SNEGSKA (reference sequence). The CDR3 runs 14 residues. The DNA of the CDR3 is TGCAGTGCTACCCCCCTAGCGGGGGGAAACATTCAGTACTTC. It translates to CSATPLAGGNIQYF.